These 13 T cell receptor beta chains originate from one sample sequenced in a study of blood T cells in healthy people across ages. Primers used in a second PCR of about 7 to 12 cycles were a sample-barcoded 5' primer and a J-beta primer mix. TCRdb called the 5' RACE reads again in MiXCR, with one record for every CDR3 protein. This sample has about 830,000 distinct CDR3 sequences; 62% occur once, and the top ten carry roughly a quarter. The sequencing sample was made of blood. All receptors derive from a man aged 25-45 years in good health.

This clonotype was picked up one time. J is TRBJ2-7 and V is TRBV7-3; D might be TRBD2 (6 bases). The V gene lost 0 bases and the J gene lost 1 base, with 10 bases spanning the gap. The CDR3 is made up of 15 amino acids. The germline V gene has CDR1 SGHTA and CDR2 FQGTGA. Written as DNA, the CDR3 is TGTGCCAGCAGCTTAACTTCGGGGGAATCCTACGAGCAGTACTTC. Its protein is CASSLTSGESYEQYF.

V usage is TRBV5-1 and J usage is TRBJ2-1; 8 positions agree with TRBD1. This CDR3 has 14 residues. Per germline, CDR1 SGHRS and CDR2 YFSETQ. The V and J ends lost 5 bases and 4 bases, in that order; junction bases with no gene match: 5. The CDR3 is CASRERDRYNEQFF. CDR3 bases: TGCGCCAGCAGAGAGAGGGACAGGTACAATGAGCAGTTCTTC.

This clonotype was detected only once. The chain couples TRBV6-1 to TRBJ2-7; possible D gene TRBD1, 6 bases. V lost 6 bases to trimming and J lost 2 bases, with 11 bases between them. The CDR3 covers 13 residues. Germline V lookup: CDR1 MNHNS, CDR2 SASEGT. As DNA, the CDR3 is TGTGCCAGCAGCCACAGGGCTACCTACGAGCAGTACTTC. It translates to CASSHRATYEQYF.

This chain connects TRBV7-9 to TRBJ1-1, with unresolved D. Germline V gene lookup returns CDR1 SEHNR and CDR2 FQNEAQ (reference sequence). V lost 5 bases and J lost 4, with 14 bases in between. This CDR3 contains 14 residues. Written as DNA, the CDR3 is TGTGCCAGCAGCCCATCTCGGGTCGTCACTGAAGCTTTCTTT. Protein: CASSPSRVVTEAFF.

V gene TRBV28 combines with J gene TRBJ2-6; 7 bases are shared with TRBD2. The germline V gene encodes CDR1 MDHEN and CDR2 SYDVKM. The V and J ends lost 3 bases and 0 bases, in that order; junction bases with no gene match: 11. This CDR3 comprises 19 residues. Here the CDR3 reads CASSLLEGGANSGANVLTF. The DNA of the CDR3 is TGTGCCAGCAGTTTGCTTGAGGGAGGGGCCAACTCTGGGGCCAACGTCCTGACTTTC.

The V gene is TRBV20-1, the J gene TRBJ2-3, with 7 bases matching TRBD1. The V gene's germline CDR1 is DFQATT and CDR2 SNEGSKA (reference sequence). The junction had 11 bases not matched to a gene; V was cut back by 3 bases and J by 2 bases. The CDR3 covers 16 residues. CDR3 DNA sequence: TGCAGTGCTAGCTCCTGGGGAGACAGGGTCACAGATACGCAGTATTTT. This translates into CSASSWGDRVTDTQYF.

This chain uses TRBV6-5 with TRBJ2-1; D is unresolved. CDR3 size: 14 residues. Trimming shortened V by 2 bases and J by 5 bases, and 10 bases separated the two germline ends. Germline V lookup: CDR1 MNHEY, CDR2 SVGAGI. CDR3 nucleotide sequence: TGTGCCAGCAGTTACGGGTTTAGCAACAATGAGCAGTTCTTC. Amino acids: CASSYGFSNNEQFF.

V gene TRBV4-2 combines with J gene TRBJ2-1, with 9 positions matching TRBD2. Germline-derived CDR1 and CDR2 are LGHNA and YNFKEQ. With 1 base clipped from V and 10 bases from J, the junction kept 8 bases outside the gene matches. The CDR3 has 15 residues. CDR3 sequence (DNA): TGTGCCAGCAGCCAAGGGGCTAGCGGGGTAGGGGAGCAGTTCTTC. Amino acid sequence: CASSQGASGVGEQFF.

The chain is built from TRBV28 and TRBJ2-7, with 7 bases that match TRBD2. The germline V gene has CDR1 MDHEN and CDR2 SYDVKM. There are 16 residues in the CDR3. V shed 2 bases and J 1 base; nucleotides not matched to a gene: 8. CDR3 sequence reads: CASSLTSDSFSYEQYF. CDR3 nucleotide sequence: TGTGCCAGCAGTTTAACTAGCGATTCATTTTCCTACGAGCAGTACTTC.

This clonotype was observed a few times. The chain couples TRBV4-2 to TRBJ2-1; 8 bases agree with TRBD2. Germline loops: CDR1 LGHNA, CDR2 YNFKEQ. V lost 3 bases to trimming and J lost 3 bases; unmatched junction nucleotides: 7. This CDR3 is 16 amino acids long. The CDR3 here is CASSQPTGGSYNEQFF. The CDR3 DNA reads as TGTGCCAGCAGCCAGCCAACGGGGGGGAGCTACAATGAGCAGTTCTTC.

The chain combines TRBV4-3 with TRBJ2-6, with D perhaps matching TRBD2 (5 bases). The germline V gene has CDR1 LGHNA and CDR2 YSLEER. This CDR3 comprises 17 residues. Between the trimmed V and J ends, which lost 4 bases and 0 bases, there was a span of 13 bases. The CDR3 loop reads CASSPEDRISGANVLTF. CDR3 coding DNA: TGCGCCAGCAGCCCGGAGGACCGAATCTCTGGGGCCAACGTCCTGACTTTC.

This chain links TRBV7-9 with TRBJ2-5; 7 positions match TRBD2. The CDR3 has 15 residues. Looked up from germline, CDR1 is SEHNR and CDR2 is FQNEAQ (reference sequence). Losses at the gene ends were 8 bases for V and 3 bases for J; bases not matched to a gene: 12. The CDR3 DNA sequence: TGTGCCAGCGGACTAGAGTTCGACCATGAAGAGACCCAGTACTTC. It translates to CASGLEFDHEETQYF.

The rearrangement uses TRBV9 and TRBJ2-3; D gene uncertain. CDR3 length equals 14 residues. Trimming removed 0 bases at V and 4 bases at J, with 9 bases between. The germline gives CDR1 SGDLS, CDR2 YYNGEE. This CDR3 reads CASSVVTAADTQYF. The CDR3 bases are TGTGCCAGCAGCGTAGTAACAGCAGCAGATACGCAGTATTTT. The variable domain in full, with the rest retrieved from reference TRBV9 and TRBJ2-3, is DSGVTQTPKHLITATGQRVTLRCSPRSGDLSVYWYQQSLDQGLQFLIQYYNGEERAKGNILERFSAQQFPDLHSELNLSSLELGDSALYFCASSVVTAADTQYFGPGTRLTVL.